This T cell receptor beta chain was observed in a study of CD8+ T cells in alopecia areata. Study information: Patients given treatment had severity scored by the percentage of scalp area affected.

Noted treatment: oral pan-JAK inhibitor, 5-10 mg twice daily. Overall study results and limits: Normal scalp had lower clonality than lesional scalp, with alopecia totalis/universalis lesions showing this most strongly. Because one nonresponder was included, the link of baseline CD8+ expansion to response is considered uncertain. There were also resident alphabeta T cells of normal skin sequenced in scalp samples.

This clone was observed a single time. Its antigen is unidentified. Sequencing relied on a cDNA template that was reverse transcribed from extracted RNA. The protocol was immunoSEQ multiplex PCR, while the TCRdb copy is restricted to in-frame clones and leaves out a portion. The sample shows fewer than 150,000 clones, approximately 52% of them seen only once. This specimen was CD8+ T cells sorted from blood, taken at week 4, from a patient treated with tofacitinib. The receptor comes from a human donor with alopecia areata.

The CDR3 region is CASSYGEGTEAFF. CDR3 bases: TGTGCCAGCAGCTACGGGGAGGGGACTGAAGCTTTCTTT. The chain employs TRBV5-6 and TRBJ1-1; possibly TRBD1 for D (5 bases). This CDR3 spans 13 amino acids. CDR1 is SGHDT and CDR2 is YYEEEE in the germline V gene. The V end was cut by 3 bases, the J end by 5 bases, with 11 bases between.